This paragraph covers one T cell receptor beta chain sequence. Its antigen is as yet unknown. Naive CD4 T cells, CD45RO-negative and CD62L-positive, were flow-sorted from PBMCs. Profiled with immunoSEQ multiplex PCR; TCRdb holds only in-frame clones, not every one. This sample has some 82,000 clones, with 80% to 95% found just once. This sample is part of a study of human versus mouse CDR3 diversity and MHC coevolution. On the study more broadly: immunoSEQ was reported to reach one in 200,000 T cells sensitivity. Valid reads per sample ranged from roughly 5.5 x 10^6 to 1.7 x 10^7.

This CDR3 comprises 18 residues. The germline CDR1 and CDR2 sequences are MGHRA and YSYEKL. The V segment lost 4 bases and the J segment 3 bases; nucleotides outside the gene matches: 15. Study observations and caveats: Compared with mice, human CDR3s carried more deletions and insertions on average.

Sequencing was done on a sample of naive CD4+ T cells from blood. The subset was: CD45RO-negative CD62L-positive naive CD4 T cells. This sequence originates from a person between 25 and 70 years old in good health. The gene calls are TRBV4-1 and TRBJ2-7; TRBD1 aligns across 10 bases. This CDR3 is CASSRNPGTGEGGYEQYF. The DNA of the CDR3 is TGCGCCAGCAGCCGAAATCCCGGGACAGGGGAGGGTGGCTACGAGCAGTACTTC.